This TCR beta chain was identified in a study of T cell responses to AZD1222 COVID-19 vaccine. General observations from the study: Just a handful of people given AZD1222 tested seropositive at baseline. Two AZD1222 administrations were followed by greater Spike-specific TCR breadth and depth. Dominant CD4 TCR responses targeted spike regions 160-218 and 743-854. Donors in the cohort were predominantly white British and more often female, and clonal diversity was possibly underestimated.

Germline trimming cut 3 bases from V and 1 base from J; bases unmatched to any gene: 7. The germline V gene encodes CDR1 MNHEY and CDR2 SVGEGT. The CDR3 has 17 amino acids. TCRdb's table, derived via immunoSEQ multiplex PCR, lists solely in-frame clones and lacks some. The sample records some 140,000 clones, roughly nine tenths being singletons. With regard to this clone: Antigen specificity is unknown.

The origin of this receptor is an adult in good health. The chain links TRBV6-2 or TRBV6-3 to TRBJ2-2; TRBD1 aligns across 8 bases. The sample in question was peripheral blood, obtained on day 0 of AZD1222 vaccination. The CDR3 protein is CASSYWTTGGNTGELFF. The CDR3 region has the DNA TGTGCCAGCAGTTATTGGACTACAGGGGGGAACACCGGGGAGCTGTTTTTT.